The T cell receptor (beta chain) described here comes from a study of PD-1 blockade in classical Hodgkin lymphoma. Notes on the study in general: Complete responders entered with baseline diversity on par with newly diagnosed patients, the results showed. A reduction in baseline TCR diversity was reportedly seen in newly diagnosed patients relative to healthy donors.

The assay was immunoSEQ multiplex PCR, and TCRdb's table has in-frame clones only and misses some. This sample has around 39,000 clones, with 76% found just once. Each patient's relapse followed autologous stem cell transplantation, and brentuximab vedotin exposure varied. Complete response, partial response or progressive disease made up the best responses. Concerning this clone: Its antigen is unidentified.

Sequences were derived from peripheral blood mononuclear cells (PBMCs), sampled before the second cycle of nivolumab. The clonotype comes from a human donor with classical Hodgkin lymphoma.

In nucleotides, the CDR3 is TGTGCCAGCTCCCCAATCCGGACTAGCGGGGGTACAGATACGCAGTATTTT. Residues: CASSPIRTSGGTDTQYF. The chain has TRBV18 and TRBJ2-3; TRBD2 matches 13 bases. The ends lost 6 bases at V and 3 bases at J; junction bases unmatched: 9. CDR1 is KGHSH and CDR2 is LQKENI in the germline V gene. CDR3 length equals 17 residues. The full variable domain, its missing parts supplied by reference TRBV18 and TRBJ2-3, is NAGVMQNPRHLVRRRGQEARLRCSPMKGHSHVYWYRQLPEEGLKFMVYLQKENIIDESGMPKERFSAEFPKEGPSILRIQQVVRGDSAAYFCASSPIRTSGGTDTQYFGPGTRLTVL.